This T cell receptor beta chain emerged from a study of molecular identifiers for immune sequencing clone quantification. Across the whole study: Replicate runs used RNA from roughly 18,000 or 92,000 naive CD8 cells, which was split five ways into aliquots, and four of those aliquots were then sequenced.

Germline V lookup: CDR1 DFQATT, CDR2 SNEGSKA (reference sequence). This CDR3 spans 15 amino acids. Trimming removed 0 bases from V and 0 bases from J, with 12 bases in between. TCRdb fed the PCR reads into MiXCR, producing one record per CDR3 protein. The repertoire holds about half a million distinct CDR3 sequences, with around 23% as singletons. This TCR came from a human donor in good health. Some libraries in this study had Jurkat cell RNA spiked in. This chain uses TRBV20-1 with TRBJ2-7; no clear D gene. Source material: naive CD8+ T cells from blood, with Jurkat cell RNA spiked in. Subset described: FACS-sorted CD8+CD4-CCR7+CD45RA+ naive T cells. The CDR3 sequence is CSARDFSASSYEQYF. DNA of the CDR3: TGCAGTGCTAGAGATTTTTCGGCCAGCTCCTACGAGCAGTACTTC.